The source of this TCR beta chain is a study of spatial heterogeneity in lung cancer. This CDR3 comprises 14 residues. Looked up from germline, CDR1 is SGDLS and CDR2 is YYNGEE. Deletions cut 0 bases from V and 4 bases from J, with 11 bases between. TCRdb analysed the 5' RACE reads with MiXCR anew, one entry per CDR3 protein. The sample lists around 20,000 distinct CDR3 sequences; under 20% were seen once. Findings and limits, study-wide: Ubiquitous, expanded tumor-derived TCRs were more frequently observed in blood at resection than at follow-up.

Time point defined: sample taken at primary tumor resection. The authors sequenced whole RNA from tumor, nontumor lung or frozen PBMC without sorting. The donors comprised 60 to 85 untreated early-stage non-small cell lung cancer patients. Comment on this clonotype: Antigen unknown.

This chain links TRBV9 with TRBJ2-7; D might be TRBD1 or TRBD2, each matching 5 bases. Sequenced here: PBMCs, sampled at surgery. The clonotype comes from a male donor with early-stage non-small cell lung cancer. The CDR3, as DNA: TGTGCCAGCAGCGTAGGGGGGTCCGTGTACGAGCAGTACTTC. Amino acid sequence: CASSVGGSVYEQYF.